The 25 T cell receptor beta chains reported below all come from one sample, sequenced in a study of T-cell reconstitution after alpha-beta-depleted transplantation in children. For TCRbeta, the library was prepared with unique molecular identifiers. TCRdb recomputed calls from the PCR reads with MiXCR, one row per CDR3 protein. Of around 600,000 distinct CDR3 sequences detected, around 23% appear once; the ten largest clones hold approximately 14%. Here the sequenced sample was PBMCs, mostly from graft donor cells, taken 360 days after TCRalphabeta/CD19-depleted stem cell transplant. These receptors were collected from a boy in the first two years of life who had a stem cell transplant for acute myeloid leukemia, so the T cells may come from the graft donor.

V is TRBV3-1 and J is TRBJ1-1; D not certain. The CDR3 extends over 14 amino acids. V was trimmed by 1 base and J by 3 bases, leaving 9 bases between them. CDR1 is LGHDT, CDR2 YNNKEL, per germline (reference sequence). The CDR3 sequence: CASSQAAGDTEAFF. The CDR3, as DNA: TGTGCCAGCAGCCAAGCGGCAGGTGACACTGAAGCTTTCTTT.

This rearrangement joins TRBV29-1 to TRBJ2-1; 9 bases agree with TRBD1. V shed 0 bases and J 7 bases; nucleotides not matched to a gene: 13. Germline V gene lookup returns CDR1 SQVTM and CDR2 ANQGSEA. This CDR3 is built from 17 residues. In nucleotides, the CDR3 is TGCAGCGTTGAAGATCTCGAACAGGGGGCGCTGAGAAATGAGCAGTTCTTC. Translation: CSVEDLEQGALRNEQFF.

The chain uses TRBV12-3 or TRBV12-4 and TRBJ2-7; perhaps TRBD1 as D (6 bases). The CDR3 extends over 14 amino acids. V lost 4 bases and J 0 bases, leaving 10 bases between the germline ends. The CDR3 is CASSSGTISYEQYF. The DNA of the CDR3 is TGTGCCAGCAGTTCTGGGACAATCTCCTACGAGCAGTACTTC.

The chain carries TRBV24-1 and TRBJ2-1; D is perhaps TRBD1 (5 bases). V lost 4 bases, J lost 5 bases, and 23 bases lay in between. The CDR3 length is 18 residues. The germline V gene encodes CDR1 KGHDR and CDR2 SFDVKD. In DNA, the CDR3 is TGTGCCACCAGTGAACCAGGTCACGGACAACCGAAGCACAATGAGCAGTTCTTC. Protein sequence: CATSEPGHGQPKHNEQFF.

This clonotype came up a few times. The CDR3 loop is CSASPGGANTEAFF. The CDR3 nucleotides are TGCAGTGCTAGCCCAGGGGGCGCGAACACTGAAGCTTTCTTT. The chain couples TRBV20-1 to TRBJ1-1, with 8 bases matching TRBD1. There are 14 residues in the CDR3. Germline values: CDR1 DFQATT, CDR2 SNEGSKA (reference sequence). The V and J ends lost 3 bases and 1 base, in that order; junction bases with no gene match: 4.

This clonotype was counted between two and nine times. The chain couples TRBV10-3 to TRBJ1-1, with 9 bases identical to TRBD1. Germline CDR1 is ENHRY and CDR2 is SYGVKD. The CDR3 consists of 13 residues. V lost 5 bases and J lost 4; bases outside the gene matches: 2. The CDR3 region has the DNA TGTGCCATCAGTTCGGACAGGGGCACTGAAGCTTTCTTT. Its protein is CAISSDRGTEAFF.

V usage is TRBV20-1 and J usage is TRBJ2-3; D is unresolved. From germline, CDR1 is DFQATT and CDR2 SNEGSKA (reference sequence). This CDR3 contains 14 residues. The V gene lost 5 bases and the J gene lost 4 bases, with 16 bases spanning the gap. The CDR3 reads CSAGILNFADTQYF. The CDR3 DNA sequence: TGCAGTGCTGGGATCCTTAATTTCGCAGATACGCAGTATTTT.

This clonotype was seen a handful of times. The chain carries TRBV6-2 or TRBV6-3 and TRBJ2-1, with D possibly being TRBD1 or TRBD2 (5 bases each). There are 13 residues in the CDR3. From germline, CDR1 is MNHEY and CDR2 SVGEGT. V lost 8 bases to trimming and J lost 5 bases, with 13 bases between them. CDR3: CASHPGPHNEQFF. CDR3 coding DNA: TGTGCCAGCCATCCGGGACCACACAATGAGCAGTTCTTC.

The J gene is TRBJ2-1, the V gene TRBV9, with a tentative D call TRBD2 (6 bases). The CDR3 totals 12 residues. In germline, CDR1 is SGDLS, CDR2 YYNGEE. V was trimmed by 3 bases and J by 10 bases, leaving 11 bases between them. The CDR3 nucleotides are TGTGCCAGCAGCGGACTAGGAGGGGAGCAGTTCTTC. This sequence encodes CASSGLGGEQFF.

This chain uses TRBV20-1 with TRBJ1-1; 8 bases line up with TRBD1. The CDR3 consists of 13 residues. Germline V gives CDR1 DFQATT, CDR2 SNEGSKA (reference sequence). Losses at the gene ends were 3 bases for V and 5 bases for J; bases not matched to a gene: 5. CDR3 nucleotides: TGCAGTGCTAGCAGGGGGCGAGCAACTGAAGCTTTCTTT. Protein product: CSASRGRATEAFF.

This clonotype was detected many times. The chain has TRBV28 and TRBJ2-7, with 12 bases matching TRBD1. With 3 bases clipped from V and 2 bases from J, the junction kept 5 bases outside the gene matches. Germline-derived CDR1 and CDR2 are MDHEN and SYDVKM. The CDR3 length is 16 residues. This CDR3 reads CASSFAGTGGTYEQYV. CDR3 nucleotides: TGTGCCAGCAGTTTTGCCGGGACAGGGGGCACCTACGAGCAGTACGTC.

In DNA form, the CDR3 reads TGTGCCAGCAGTTTCCACGGTGGACGGGGGGACGGCAATGAGCAGTTCTTC. This translates into CASSFHGGRGDGNEQFF. This chain uses TRBV27 with TRBJ2-1, with 7 bases fitting TRBD2. CDR1 and CDR2 (germline): MNHEY, SMNVEV (reference sequence). J was trimmed by 6 bases and V by 3 bases; bases with no gene match: 14. The CDR3 has 17 residues.

The J gene is TRBJ2-7, the V gene TRBV5-1, with D perhaps matching TRBD1 (5 bases). Germline CDR1 and CDR2: SGHRS and YFSETQ. CDR3 length: 14 residues. V lost 1 base and J lost 3, with 11 bases in between. For the CDR3, the DNA is TGCGCCAGCAGCTTGAGGCAGCAGGGCTACGAGCAGTACTTC. Its protein product is CASSLRQQGYEQYF.

This chain joins TRBV5-1 and TRBJ2-1; tentative D call: TRBD2 (6 bases). Germline CDR1 is SGHRS and CDR2 is YFSETQ. The CDR3 covers 12 residues. V was cut by 5 bases and J by 12 bases, with 15 bases left in between. CDR3 amino acids: CASRRDSETQFF. The CDR3 DNA reads as TGCGCCAGCAGACGGGACTCGGAGACGCAGTTCTTC.

This clonotype was counted many times. The chain carries TRBV28 and TRBJ2-1, with D hard to call. The CDR3 length is 13 residues. Germline loops: CDR1 MDHEN, CDR2 SYDVKM. Deletions cut 5 bases from V and 9 bases from J, with 14 bases between. CDR3 DNA: TGTGCCAGCAGTCCTCCCGGTCCGCCTGAGCAGTTCTTC. As protein: CASSPPGPPEQFF.

The V call is TRBV4-1, the J call TRBJ1-3; D is unresolved. In germline, CDR1 is MGHRA, CDR2 YSYEKL. V lost 1 base and J 4 bases, leaving 11 bases between the germline ends. The CDR3 has 15 residues. The CDR3 coding sequence is TGCGCCAGCAGCCAAGTCGTCCCACCCGGAAACACCATATATTTT. Its translation: CASSQVVPPGNTIYF.

This clonotype appeared many times. The J gene is TRBJ2-7, the V gene TRBV4-2; tentatively, D is TRBD1 (5 bases). From germline, CDR1 is LGHNA and CDR2 YNFKEQ. The V end lost 1 base, the J end lost 3 bases, and 22 bases lay between the germline ends. The CDR3 is 18 residues long. The CDR3 sequence is CASSQVGHGARRDYEQYF. As DNA, the CDR3 is TGTGCCAGCAGCCAAGTGGGGCATGGCGCCAGGAGAGACTACGAGCAGTACTTC.

Note on this clonotype: This clone may be a read error of a much larger clone one base away. J is TRBJ2-5 and V is TRBV20-1; 7 nucleotides line up with TRBD2. This CDR3 region has 15 residues. The V and J ends lost 7 bases and 3 bases, in that order; junction bases with no gene match: 14. Per the germline V gene, CDR1 is DFQATT and CDR2 is SNEGSKA (reference sequence). Here the CDR3 DNA reads TGCAGTGTTAGGGCGCCCCTTCTAGCGGAAGAGACCCAGTACTTC. It yields the protein CSVRAPLLAEETQYF.

The chain joins TRBV15 to TRBJ1-5; D is undetermined. Looked up from germline, CDR1 is LNHNV and CDR2 is YYDKDF (reference sequence). This CDR3 spans 16 amino acids. Trimming removed 4 bases at V and 5 bases at J, with 18 bases between. In nucleotides, the CDR3 is TGTGCCACCAGCACCCTACCTCTCGGTACTTATCAGCCCCAGCATTTT. It codes for CATSTLPLGTYQPQHF.

This clonotype came up many times. This sequence joins TRBV29-1 and TRBJ2-7; a weak D match, TRBD1 (6 bases). The CDR3 is made up of 12 amino acids. The germline CDR1 and CDR2 sequences are SQVTM and ANQGSEA. V was clipped by 7 bases and J by 3 bases, with 13 bases between them. The CDR3 loop reads CSAGDRNYEQYF. The CDR3 DNA reads TGCAGCGCAGGGGACCGCAACTACGAGCAGTACTTC.

This clonotype has more than one count but fewer than ten. The chain recombines TRBV20-1 with TRBJ2-1, with D perhaps TRBD2 (5 bases). CDR1 and CDR2 from the germline V gene are DFQATT and SNEGSKA (reference sequence). CDR3 size: 8 residues. The CDR3 here is CRPGEQFF. The CDR3 coding sequence is TGCAGGCCGGGGGAGCAGTTCTTC.

Here the CDR3 DNA reads TGCAGTGCTAGTGATATGACAGGGAGCCAAGAGACCCAGTACTTC. Protein product: CSASDMTGSQETQYF. The rearrangement uses TRBV20-1 and TRBJ2-5; 7 bases agree with TRBD1. J was trimmed by 1 base and V by 3 bases; bases with no gene match: 8. The CDR3 is made up of 15 amino acids. Germline lookup yields CDR1 DFQATT and CDR2 SNEGSKA (reference sequence).

This clonotype came up a few times. V gene TRBV15 combines with J gene TRBJ2-5; TRBD2 might be the D (5 bases). The CDR3 sequence is 15 residues long. The V gene's germline CDR1 is LNHNV and CDR2 YYDKDF (reference sequence). With 1 base removed from V and 3 bases from J, the gap between germline ends came to 12 bases. DNA of the CDR3: TGTGCCACCAGCAGAGCTGAGGGATTGAAAGAGACCCAGTACTTC. This gives the protein CATSRAEGLKETQYF.

This chain uses TRBV2 with TRBJ2-1; TRBD2 might be the D (6 bases). The CDR3 sequence is 13 residues long. Germline V gives CDR1 SNHLY, CDR2 FYNNEI. Trimming pared 8 bases from V and 5 bases from J, leaving 13 bases between. The CDR3: CASRGLPDNEQFF. In nucleotides, the CDR3 is TGTGCCAGCCGGGGACTCCCTGACAATGAGCAGTTCTTC.

The chain uses TRBV28 and TRBJ2-7; 9 bases line up with TRBD1. Germline CDR1 reads MDHEN; CDR2 reads SYDVKM. V lost 5 bases to trimming and J lost 2 bases; unmatched junction nucleotides: 4. The CDR3 has 14 residues. CDR3 amino acids: CASSVGQGPYEQYV. The CDR3 bases are TGTGCCAGCAGTGTGGGACAGGGTCCCTACGAGCAGTACGTC.